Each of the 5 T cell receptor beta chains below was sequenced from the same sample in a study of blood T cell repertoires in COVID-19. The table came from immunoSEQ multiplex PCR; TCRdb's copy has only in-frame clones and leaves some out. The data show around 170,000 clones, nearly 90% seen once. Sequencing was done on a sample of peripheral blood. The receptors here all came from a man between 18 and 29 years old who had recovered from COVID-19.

The CDR3 nucleotides are TGCGCCAGCAGCCAGACCGTTAGACAGGGGGAAGGCAATCAGCCCCAGCATTTT. This translates into CASSQTVRQGEGNQPQHF. This chain links TRBV4-1 with TRBJ1-5, with 9 bases that match TRBD1. V lost 3 bases, J lost 2 bases, and 11 bases stayed unmatched. Germline V gene sequence: CDR1 MGHRA, CDR2 YSYEKL. There are 18 residues in the CDR3.

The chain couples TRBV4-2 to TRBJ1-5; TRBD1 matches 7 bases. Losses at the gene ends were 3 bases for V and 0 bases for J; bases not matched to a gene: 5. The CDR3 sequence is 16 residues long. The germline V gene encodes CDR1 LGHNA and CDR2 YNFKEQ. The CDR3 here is CASSQYRDSSNQPQHF. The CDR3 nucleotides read TGTGCCAGCAGCCAGTACCGGGACAGTAGCAATCAGCCCCAGCATTTT.

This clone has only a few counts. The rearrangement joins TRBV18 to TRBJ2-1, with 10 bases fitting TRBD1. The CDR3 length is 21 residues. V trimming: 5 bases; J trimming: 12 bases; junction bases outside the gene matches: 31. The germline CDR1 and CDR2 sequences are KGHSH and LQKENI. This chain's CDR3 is CASSIYHGSSKIGTGASWQFF. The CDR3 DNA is TGTGCCAGCTCAATATATCACGGGAGTTCGAAGATAGGGACAGGGGCTAGCTGGCAGTTCTTC.

The CDR3 here is CASSFSAGQLSTEAFF. DNA for the CDR3: TGTGCCAGCAGTTTTTCCGCGGGACAGTTGAGTACTGAAGCTTTCTTT. The rearrangement uses TRBV27 and TRBJ1-1, with TRBD1 matching over 7 bases. The CDR3 has 16 amino acids. V trimming: 3 bases; J trimming: 5 bases; junction bases outside the gene matches: 12. Germline CDR1 reads MNHEY; CDR2 reads SMNVEV (reference sequence).

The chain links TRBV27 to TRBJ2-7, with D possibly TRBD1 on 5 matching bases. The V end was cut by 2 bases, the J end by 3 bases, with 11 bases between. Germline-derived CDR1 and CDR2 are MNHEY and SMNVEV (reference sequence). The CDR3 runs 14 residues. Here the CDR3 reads CASSLAGSNYEQYF. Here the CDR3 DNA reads TGTGCCAGCAGTTTAGCAGGGTCGAACTACGAGCAGTACTTC.